The 2 T cell receptor beta chains below all came from one sample that was sequenced in a study of PD-L1 blockade in urothelial cancer. Method: immunoSEQ multiplex PCR; TCRdb's copy keeps in-frame clones and lacks some. The table has roughly 100,000 clones, less than 85% seen once; the top ten hold under 8.5%. The sample's time point: peripheral blood 6 weeks after treatment start. The sample consisted of PBMCs, taken around atezolizumab (anti-PD-L1) treatment. These receptors all come from a man aged 70 or older with urothelial cancer.

This sequence joins TRBV29-1 and TRBJ2-3, with D possibly TRBD1 on 5 matching bases. V dropped 3 bases and J dropped 3 bases, with 16 bases sitting between them. Germline V CDR1 and CDR2: SQVTM, ANQGSEA. The CDR3 has 15 amino acids. The CDR3 loop reads CSVDAGNDGTDTQYF. CDR3 in DNA: TGCAGCGTTGACGCAGGGAATGACGGGACAGATACGCAGTATTTT.

The rearrangement links TRBV29-1 to TRBJ1-2; D might be TRBD1 (6 bases). The CDR3 totals 12 residues. V lost 5 bases, J lost 7 bases, and 14 bases lay in between. Germline lookup yields CDR1 SQVTM and CDR2 ANQGSEA. CDR3 nucleotides: TGCAGCGTTAACAGGGACGGCGGTGGCTACACCTTC. It translates to CSVNRDGGGYTF.